The 9 T cell receptor beta chains below were found in one sample sequenced in a study of T cell responses to AZD1222 COVID-19 vaccine. Here immunoSEQ multiplex PCR was the method, and the copy in TCRdb shows in-frame clones only, minus some. The data contain about 120,000 clones, around 92% of them singletons. This specimen was peripheral blood, taken on day 0 of AZD1222 vaccination. The receptors were sampled from an adult in good health.

This chain links TRBV18 with TRBJ2-1; 8 nucleotides align to TRBD2. CDR1 is KGHSH, CDR2 LQKENI, per germline. V shed 3 bases, J shed 8 bases, and the junction held 12 bases outside the gene matches. This CDR3 has 16 residues. The chain's CDR3 is CASSPTYGGAFDEQFF. The CDR3, as DNA: TGTGCCAGCTCACCTACATACGGGGGGGCCTTTGATGAGCAGTTCTTC.

V usage is TRBV11-2 and J usage is TRBJ2-1; D gene uncertain. Trimming stripped 1 base from V and 4 bases from J, with 17 bases between. The CDR3 is 17 residues long. The germline CDR1 and CDR2 sequences are SGHAT and FQNNGV. CDR3 protein: CASSLVSLGRSYNEQFF. Here the CDR3 DNA reads TGTGCCAGCAGCTTAGTTTCGTTAGGACGGAGTTACAATGAGCAGTTCTTC.

V and J are TRBV13 and TRBJ2-3; 7 positions agree with TRBD1. Germline V lookup: CDR1 PRHDT, CDR2 FYEKMQ (reference sequence). V shed 5 bases, J shed 0 bases, and the junction held 11 bases outside the gene matches. The CDR3 has 17 amino acids. Here the CDR3 reads CASSPADRFSSTDTQYF. For the CDR3, the DNA is TGTGCCAGCAGCCCAGCGGACAGGTTCAGTAGCACAGATACGCAGTATTTT.

The chain couples TRBV7-6 to TRBJ1-4; the D gene is possibly TRBD1 (6 bases). Germline V gene data show CDR1 as SGHVS and CDR2 as FNYEAQ. The CDR3 loop spans 15 amino acids. V lost 3 bases to trimming and J lost 3 bases, with 11 bases between them. In DNA form, the CDR3 reads TGTGCCAGCAGCTTTGGAGGGGGACCTAATGAAAAACTGTTTTTT. Translated, it gives CASSFGGGPNEKLFF.

This chain joins TRBV28 and TRBJ2-7; D is unresolved. V was clipped by 7 bases and J by 2 bases, with 9 bases between them. The CDR3 totals 12 residues. CDR1 is MDHEN, CDR2 SYDVKM, per germline. This CDR3 reads CASKAGPYEQYF. CDR3 bases: TGTGCCAGCAAGGCAGGTCCCTACGAGCAGTACTTC.

This chain joins TRBV6-5 and TRBJ2-7, with TRBD2 identical over 7 bases. This CDR3 has 15 residues. In germline, CDR1 is MNHEY, CDR2 SVGAGI. The junction had 11 bases not matched to a gene; V was cut back by 6 bases and J by 3 bases. The CDR3 protein is CASRREAGESYEQYF. CDR3 in DNA: TGTGCCAGCAGAAGAGAGGCGGGAGAAAGCTACGAGCAGTACTTC.

The chain carries TRBV10-1 and TRBJ2-7, with D perhaps given as TRBD1 or TRBD2 (6 bases each). V was pared by 6 bases and J by 10 bases, with 28 bases between. The germline gives CDR1 WNHNN, CDR2 SYGVQD (reference sequence). The CDR3 sequence is 16 residues long. CDR3 amino acids: CASSDQSGPGARDQYF. Here the CDR3 DNA reads TGCGCCAGCAGCGATCAATCGGGTCCAGGGGCGCGGGATCAGTACTTC.

The J gene is TRBJ2-7, the V gene TRBV19; D not certain. Germline V CDR1 and CDR2: LNHDA, SQIVND (reference sequence). V gave up 3 bases and J gave up 0 bases, with 9 bases separating them. This CDR3 contains 14 residues. The CDR3 DNA follows: TGTGCCAGTAGTATTCATTACAACTCCTACGAGCAGTACTTC. Translation: CASSIHYNSYEQYF.

This sequence joins TRBV6-5 and TRBJ1-5; possible D gene TRBD1, 5 bases. This CDR3 is 13 amino acids long. Germline V gene data show CDR1 as MNHEY and CDR2 as SVGAGI. V was shortened by 0 bases and J by 7 bases, with 7 bases between the two germline ends. In DNA form, the CDR3 reads TGTGCCAGCAGTTACTCCCGGGGGCAGCCCCAGCATTTT. This gives the protein CASSYSRGQPQHF.